A single sample is the source of the 9 T cell receptor beta chains below, sequenced in a study of blood T cell repertoires in COVID-19. TCRdb's table, derived via immunoSEQ multiplex PCR, lists solely in-frame clones and lacks some. This table holds 380,000 or so clones, roughly 90% found once. Material: PBMCs or T cells enriched from blood (not recorded which). These receptors were collected from a woman in her thirties or forties with acute COVID-19.

This clone was seen only once. The chain joins TRBV5-1 to TRBJ2-1; 16 nucleotides line up with TRBD2. The ends lost 4 bases at V and 8 bases at J; junction bases unmatched: 6. This CDR3 region has 16 residues. Germline V lookup: CDR1 SGHRS, CDR2 YFSETQ. The CDR3: CASSKGLAGGLDEQFF. CDR3 nucleotide sequence: TGCGCCAGCAGCAAGGGACTAGCGGGGGGGCTCGATGAGCAGTTCTTC.

The chain uses TRBV5-3 and TRBJ2-3, with 9 nucleotides matching TRBD2. TRBV5-3 is marked as an open reading frame, function uncertain. This CDR3 contains 14 residues. J gave up 4 bases and V 7 bases, and 7 bases lay outside the gene matches. CDR3 sequence reads: CARDGLAFADTQYF. The CDR3 DNA reads TGTGCCAGAGACGGACTAGCGTTCGCAGATACGCAGTATTTT.

J is TRBJ1-4 and V is TRBV21-1; TRBD1 reflects the table's D call only, with no check against the DNA. TRBV21-1 is assigned pseudogene status. The CDR3 length is 16 residues. The CDR3 DNA is TGTGCCAGCAGCACTATAGACAGACAGGATAATGAAAAACTGTTTTTT. This translates into CASSTIDRQDNEKLFF.

This clone was observed a handful of times. The J gene is TRBJ2-7, the V gene TRBV2, with D perhaps matching TRBD1 (5 bases). V dropped 6 bases and J dropped 6 bases, with 21 bases sitting between them. Germline CDR1 SNHLY, CDR2 FYNNEI. This CDR3 has 15 amino acids. This CDR3 is CASSTIGDLFAEQYF. The CDR3 nucleotides are TGTGCCAGCAGCACCATAGGGGATTTATTCGCCGAGCAGTACTTC.

The V gene is TRBV2, the J gene TRBJ1-2, with TRBD1 identical over 8 bases. Germline-derived CDR1 and CDR2 are SNHLY and FYNNEI. The V segment lost 1 base and the J segment 8 bases; nucleotides outside the gene matches: 12. This CDR3 is built from 16 residues. Written as DNA, the CDR3 is TGTGCCAGCAGTGAAGAACCCGGGGCAGGGGGCGCAGGCTACACCTTC. Encoded protein: CASSEEPGAGGAGYTF.

The chain joins TRBV5-4 to TRBJ2-7, with 8 positions matching TRBD2. The germline gives CDR1 SGHNT, CDR2 YYREEE (reference sequence). The V and J ends lost 5 bases and 6 bases, in that order; junction bases with no gene match: 13. The CDR3 is made up of 15 amino acids. The CDR3 region has the DNA TGTGCCAGCAGTTCAGCCCCGGGGGGGGCCTCCGAGCAGTACTTC. Encoded protein: CASSSAPGGASEQYF.

The chain combines TRBV6-5 with TRBJ2-5; TRBD1 matches 9 bases. Trimming took 5 bases from V and 5 from J; bases not matched to a gene: 3. The CDR3 runs to 13 residues. CDR1 MNHEY and CDR2 SVGAGI come from the germline V gene. In DNA form, the CDR3 reads TGTGCCAGCAGTAACAGGGGGCAGGAGACCCAGTACTTC. Translated: CASSNRGQETQYF.

The rearrangement uses TRBV11-2 and TRBJ1-6; 7 bases fit TRBD1. The trim removed 5 bases at V and 7 bases at J, leaving 5 bases unmatched. The germline gives CDR1 SGHAT, CDR2 FQNNGV. The CDR3 is 14 residues long. CDR3 sequence: CASSPQDRNSPLHF. CDR3 nucleotide sequence: TGTGCCAGCAGCCCCCAGGACAGGAATTCACCCCTCCACTTT.

The chain uses TRBV19 and TRBJ2-5; TRBD2 matches 14 bases. V was clipped by 5 bases and J by 1 base; unmatched bases: 0. The CDR3 is 15 amino acids. Germline lookup yields CDR1 LNHDA and CDR2 SQIVND (reference sequence). CDR3 sequence: CASSGLAGGQETQYF. CDR3 DNA: TGTGCCAGTAGTGGACTAGCGGGGGGCCAAGAGACCCAGTACTTC.